Below, one T cell receptor (beta chain) is given with its context. The antigen remains undetermined. Per germline, CDR1 SGHVS and CDR2 FNYEAQ. The CDR3 is made up of 15 amino acids. The data are from a study of CXCR3-negative and CXCR3-positive naive CD8 T cells. Carrying UMI labels, the TRB cDNA libraries were prepared through 5' RACE. Reprocessing the 5' RACE reads, TCRdb reports a single entry for every CDR3 protein and omits DNA. This table lists 55,000 to 75,000 distinct CDR3 sequences. Study outcomes and limitations: Comparison of naive CXCR3-negative and CXCR3-positive cells revealed similar TRBV-TRBJ usage, while memory cells differed. Once cells were cryopreserved, CXCR3 expression went down partly, and most assays used fresh PBMCs. The study found more hydrophobic TRB CDR3s in CXCR3-positive naive cells than in CXCR3-negative naive cells.

The chain joins TRBV7-6 to TRBJ1-2; TCRdb reports TRBD1, a call that lacks DNA to check it against. Material for sequencing was naive CXCR3+ CD8+ T cells from blood. Stated subset: CD45RO-CCR7+CD27+CD95- naive CD8+ T cells expressing CXCR3 (TNR3+). The TCR sequence derives from a human donor in good health. Some clones in this sample may be carry-over from other donors' samples. The CDR3 region is CASSSYDTPYYGYTF.